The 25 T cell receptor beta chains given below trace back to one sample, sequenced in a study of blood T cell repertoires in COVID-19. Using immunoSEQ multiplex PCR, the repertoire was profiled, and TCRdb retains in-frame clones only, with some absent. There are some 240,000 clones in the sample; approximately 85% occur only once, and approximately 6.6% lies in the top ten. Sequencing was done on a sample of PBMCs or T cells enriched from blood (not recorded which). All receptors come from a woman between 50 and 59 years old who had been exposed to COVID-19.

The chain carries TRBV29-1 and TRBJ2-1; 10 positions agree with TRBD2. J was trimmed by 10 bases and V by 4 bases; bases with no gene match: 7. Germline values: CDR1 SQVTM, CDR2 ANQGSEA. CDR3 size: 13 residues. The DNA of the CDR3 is TGCAGCGTTGGAAGCGGGGGGGCCTGGGAGCAGTTCTTC. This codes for CSVGSGGAWEQFF.

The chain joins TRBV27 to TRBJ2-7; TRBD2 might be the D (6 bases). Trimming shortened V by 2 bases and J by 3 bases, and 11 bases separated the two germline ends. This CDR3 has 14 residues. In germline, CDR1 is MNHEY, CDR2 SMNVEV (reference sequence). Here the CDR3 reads CASSLGGINYEQYF. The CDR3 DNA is TGTGCCAGCAGTTTAGGGGGGATCAACTACGAGCAGTACTTC.

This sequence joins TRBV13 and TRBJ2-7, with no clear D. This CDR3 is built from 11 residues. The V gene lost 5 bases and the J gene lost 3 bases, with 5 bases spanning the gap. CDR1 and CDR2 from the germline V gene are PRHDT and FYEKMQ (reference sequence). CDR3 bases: TGTGCCAGCAGCCCCCACTACGAGCAGTACTTC. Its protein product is CASSPHYEQYF.

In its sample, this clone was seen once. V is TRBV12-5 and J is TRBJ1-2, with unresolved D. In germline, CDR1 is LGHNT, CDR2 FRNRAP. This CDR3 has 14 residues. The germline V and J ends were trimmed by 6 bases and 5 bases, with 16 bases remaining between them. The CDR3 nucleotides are TGTGCTAGTGGAGTGTTGGGGAGCCTTTATGGCTACACCTTC. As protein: CASGVLGSLYGYTF. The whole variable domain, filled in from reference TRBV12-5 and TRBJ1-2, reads DARVTQTPRHKVTEMGQEVTMRCQPILGHNTVFWYRQTMMQGLELLAYFRNRAPLDDSGMPKDRFSAEMPDATLATLKIQPSEPRDSAVYFCASGVLGSLYGYTFGSGTRLTVV.

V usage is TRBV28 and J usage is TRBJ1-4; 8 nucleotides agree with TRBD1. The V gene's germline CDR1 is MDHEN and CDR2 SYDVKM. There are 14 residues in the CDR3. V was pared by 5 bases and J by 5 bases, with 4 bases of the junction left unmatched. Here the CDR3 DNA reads TGTGCCAGCAGTATGAGACAGGGGAATGAAAAACTGTTTTTT. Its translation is CASSMRQGNEKLFF. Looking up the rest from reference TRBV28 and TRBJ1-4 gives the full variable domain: DVKVTQSSRYLVKRTGEKVFLECVQDMDHENMFWYRQDPGLGLRLIYFSYDVKMKEKGDIPEGYSVSREKKERFSLILESASTNQTSMYLCASSMRQGNEKLFFGSGTQLSVL.

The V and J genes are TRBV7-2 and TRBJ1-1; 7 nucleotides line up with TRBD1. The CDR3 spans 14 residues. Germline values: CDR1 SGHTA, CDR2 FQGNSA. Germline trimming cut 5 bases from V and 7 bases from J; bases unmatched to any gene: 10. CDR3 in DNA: TGTGCCAGCAGCGTCAAACAGGGGTATATTGAAGCTTTCTTT. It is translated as CASSVKQGYIEAFF.

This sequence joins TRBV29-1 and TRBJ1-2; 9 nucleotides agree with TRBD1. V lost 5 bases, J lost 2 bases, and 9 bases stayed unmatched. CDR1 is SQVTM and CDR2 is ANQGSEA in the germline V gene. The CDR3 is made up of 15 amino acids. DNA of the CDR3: TGCAGCGTTTTGGGGGACAGGGCCTTGAACTATGGCTACACCTTC. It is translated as CSVLGDRALNYGYTF. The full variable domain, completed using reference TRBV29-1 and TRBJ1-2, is SAVISQKPSRDICQRGTSLTIQCQVDSQVTMMFWYRQQPGQSLTLIATANQGSEATYESGFVIDKFPISRPNLTFSTLTVSNMSPEDSSIYLCSVLGDRALNYGYTFGSGTRLTVV.

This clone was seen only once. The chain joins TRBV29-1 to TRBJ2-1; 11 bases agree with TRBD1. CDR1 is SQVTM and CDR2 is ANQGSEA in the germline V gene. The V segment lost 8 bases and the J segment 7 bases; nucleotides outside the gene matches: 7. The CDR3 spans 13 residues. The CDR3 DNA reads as TGCAGCACCGGGACAGGGGGACAGAATGAGCAGTTCTTC. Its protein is CSTGTGGQNEQFF.

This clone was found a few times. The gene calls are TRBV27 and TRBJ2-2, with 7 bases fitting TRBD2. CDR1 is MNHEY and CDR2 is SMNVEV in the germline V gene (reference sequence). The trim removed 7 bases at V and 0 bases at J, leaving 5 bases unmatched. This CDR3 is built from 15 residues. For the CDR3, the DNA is TGTGCCAGCATGCGGGGGAGCCCGAACACCGGGGAGCTGTTTTTT. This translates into CASMRGSPNTGELFF.

The CDR3 sequence is CASSLTGSYGYTF. The DNA of the CDR3 is TGTGCCAGCAGCCTTACAGGGAGCTATGGCTACACCTTC. The chain is built from TRBV27 and TRBJ1-2; a weak D match, TRBD1 (6 bases). CDR1 is MNHEY, CDR2 SMNVEV, per germline (reference sequence). The CDR3 spans 13 residues. V was shortened by 6 bases and J by 4 bases, with 12 bases between the two germline ends.

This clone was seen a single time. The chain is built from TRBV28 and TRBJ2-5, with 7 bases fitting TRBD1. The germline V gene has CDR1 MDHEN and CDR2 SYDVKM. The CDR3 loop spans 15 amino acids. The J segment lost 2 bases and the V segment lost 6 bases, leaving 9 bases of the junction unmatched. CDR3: CASRKDRFSQETQYF. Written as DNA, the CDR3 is TGTGCCAGCAGAAAGGACAGGTTTAGTCAAGAGACCCAGTACTTC.

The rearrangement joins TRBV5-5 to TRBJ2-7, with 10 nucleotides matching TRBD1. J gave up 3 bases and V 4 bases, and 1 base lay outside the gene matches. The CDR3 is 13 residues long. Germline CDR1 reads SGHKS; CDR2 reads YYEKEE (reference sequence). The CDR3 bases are TGTGCCAGCAGCCGGGACAGGGGCTACGAGCAGTACTTC. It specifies CASSRDRGYEQYF.

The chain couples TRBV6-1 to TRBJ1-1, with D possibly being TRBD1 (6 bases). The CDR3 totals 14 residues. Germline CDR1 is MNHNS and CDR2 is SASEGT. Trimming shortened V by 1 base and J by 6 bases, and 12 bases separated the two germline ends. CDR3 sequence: CASSEVINRAEAFF. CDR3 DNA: TGTGCCAGCAGTGAAGTCATCAACAGGGCTGAAGCTTTCTTT.

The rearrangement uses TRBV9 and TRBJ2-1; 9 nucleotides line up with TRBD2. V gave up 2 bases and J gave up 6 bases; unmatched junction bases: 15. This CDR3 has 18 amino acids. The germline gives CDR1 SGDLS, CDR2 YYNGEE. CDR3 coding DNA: TGTGCCAGCAGCGTTAGAGGGGTGGGGCTAGCGGGGCGCAATGAGCAGTTCTTC. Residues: CASSVRGVGLAGRNEQFF.

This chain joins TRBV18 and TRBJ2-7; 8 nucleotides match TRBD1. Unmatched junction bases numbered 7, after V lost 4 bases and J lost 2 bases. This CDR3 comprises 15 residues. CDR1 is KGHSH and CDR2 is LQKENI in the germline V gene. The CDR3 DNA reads TGTGCCAGCTCACTAGACAGGGGTAACACCTACGAGCAGTACTTC. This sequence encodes CASSLDRGNTYEQYF.

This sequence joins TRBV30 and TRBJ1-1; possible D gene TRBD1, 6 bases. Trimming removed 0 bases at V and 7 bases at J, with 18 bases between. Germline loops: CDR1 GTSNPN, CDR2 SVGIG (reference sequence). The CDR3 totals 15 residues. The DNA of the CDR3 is TGTGCCTGGAGTGTACCCGTTGGGACATCCTTTGAAGCTTTCTTT. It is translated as CAWSVPVGTSFEAFF.

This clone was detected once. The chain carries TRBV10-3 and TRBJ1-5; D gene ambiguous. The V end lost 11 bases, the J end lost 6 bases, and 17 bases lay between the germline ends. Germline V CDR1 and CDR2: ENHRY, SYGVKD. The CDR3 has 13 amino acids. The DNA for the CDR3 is TGTGCCGCCCGGGAGGAAGGGAGTCAGCCCCAGCATTTT. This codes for CAAREEGSQPQHF.

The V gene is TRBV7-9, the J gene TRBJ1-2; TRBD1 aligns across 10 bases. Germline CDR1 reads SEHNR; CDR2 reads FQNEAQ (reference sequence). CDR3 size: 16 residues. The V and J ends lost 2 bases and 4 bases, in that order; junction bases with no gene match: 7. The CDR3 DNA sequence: TGTGCCAGCAGCTTAACCGGGACAGGGGTTGTCTATGGCTACACCTTC. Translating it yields CASSLTGTGVVYGYTF.

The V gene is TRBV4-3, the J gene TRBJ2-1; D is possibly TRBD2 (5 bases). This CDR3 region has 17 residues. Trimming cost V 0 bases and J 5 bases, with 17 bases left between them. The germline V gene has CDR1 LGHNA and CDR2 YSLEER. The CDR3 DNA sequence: TGCGCCAGCAGCCAAGACAAATCGGCGTTCGGGAACAATGAGCAGTTCTTC. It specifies CASSQDKSAFGNNEQFF.

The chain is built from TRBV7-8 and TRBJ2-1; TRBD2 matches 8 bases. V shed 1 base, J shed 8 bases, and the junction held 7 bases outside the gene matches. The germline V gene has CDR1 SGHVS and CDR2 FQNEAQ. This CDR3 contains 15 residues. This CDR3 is CASSLDGGAGDEQFF. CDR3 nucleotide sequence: TGTGCCAGCAGCTTAGACGGGGGGGCAGGCGATGAGCAGTTCTTC.

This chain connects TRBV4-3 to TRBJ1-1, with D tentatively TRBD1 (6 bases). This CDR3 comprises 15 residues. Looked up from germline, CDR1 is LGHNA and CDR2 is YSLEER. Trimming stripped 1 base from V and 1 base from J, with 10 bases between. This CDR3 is CASSQVRGRNTEAFF. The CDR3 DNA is TGCGCCAGCAGCCAAGTTAGGGGGAGGAACACTGAAGCTTTCTTT.

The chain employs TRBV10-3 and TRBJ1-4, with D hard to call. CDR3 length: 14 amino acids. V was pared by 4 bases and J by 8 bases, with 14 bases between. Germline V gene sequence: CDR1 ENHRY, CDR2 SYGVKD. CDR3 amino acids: CAISGTPGGEKLFF. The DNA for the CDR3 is TGTGCCATCAGTGGGACTCCCGGTGGGGAAAAACTGTTTTTT.

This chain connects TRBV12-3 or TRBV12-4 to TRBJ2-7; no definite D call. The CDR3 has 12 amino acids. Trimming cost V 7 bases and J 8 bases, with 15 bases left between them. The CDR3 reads CASTNAVPKQYF. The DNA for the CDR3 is TGTGCCAGCACTAATGCGGTACCTAAGCAGTACTTC.

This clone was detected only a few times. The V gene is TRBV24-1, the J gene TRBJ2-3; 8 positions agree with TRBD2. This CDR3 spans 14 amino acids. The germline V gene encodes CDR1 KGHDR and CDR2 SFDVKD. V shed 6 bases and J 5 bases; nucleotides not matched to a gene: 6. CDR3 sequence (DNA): TGTGCCACCAGTTCCCCCAGCGGGGGAGATACGCAGTATTTT. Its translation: CATSSPSGGDTQYF.

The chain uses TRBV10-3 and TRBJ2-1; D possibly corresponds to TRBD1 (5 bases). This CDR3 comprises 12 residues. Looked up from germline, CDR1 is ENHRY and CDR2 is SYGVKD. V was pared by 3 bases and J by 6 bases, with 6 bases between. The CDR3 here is CAISEDSNEQFF. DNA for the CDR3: TGTGCCATCAGTGAAGACAGCAATGAGCAGTTCTTC.